One and the same sample provided the 17 T cell receptor beta chains below, sequenced in a study of cytomegalovirus exposure and HLA in healthy donors. The PCR had 60 Vbeta and 13 Jbeta primers. Repertoires were generated with immunoSEQ multiplex PCR, while TCRdb's copy carries only in-frame clones and drops some. Reported are 100,000 to 150,000 clones; the ten largest clones contain 1.5% to 1.9%. Sequenced sample: PBMCs. These receptors came from a woman between 35 and 50 years old in good health and CMV-seronegative.

The V gene is TRBV27, the J gene TRBJ2-5; weak D call: TRBD1 (6 bases). Germline V gene sequence: CDR1 MNHEY, CDR2 SMNVEV (reference sequence). The V gene lost 5 bases and the J gene lost 4 bases, with 14 bases spanning the gap. CDR3 length: 14 amino acids. CDR3 sequence: CASSLGGSGETQYF. CDR3 DNA sequence: TGTGCCAGCAGTCTAGGGGGTTCAGGAGAGACCCAGTACTTC.

V gene TRBV11-2 combines with J gene TRBJ1-1, with TRBD1 matching over 9 bases. There are 14 residues in the CDR3. The V segment lost 3 bases and the J segment 5 bases; nucleotides outside the gene matches: 4. The germline CDR1 and CDR2 sequences are SGHAT and FQNNGV. The CDR3 DNA reads TGTGCCAGCAGCTTTGGGACAGGGAGTACTGAAGCTTTCTTT. Translation gives CASSFGTGSTEAFF.

The chain employs TRBV18 and TRBJ2-7, with D perhaps matching TRBD1 (6 bases). V lost 6 bases and J 2 bases, leaving 8 bases between the germline ends. Germline-derived CDR1 and CDR2 are KGHSH and LQKENI. The CDR3 is 12 residues long. The CDR3 nucleotides read TGTGCCAGCTCGCGGACAGCCTACGAGCAGTACTTC. This encodes CASSRTAYEQYF.

The rearrangement links TRBV6-6 to TRBJ1-5; TRBD1 might be the D (6 bases). Germline assignment: CDR1 MNHNY and CDR2 SVGAGI (reference sequence). The germline V and J ends were trimmed by 7 bases and 0 bases, with 13 bases remaining between them. The CDR3 consists of 15 residues. CDR3 sequence: CASTSQGYSNQPQHF. As DNA, the CDR3 is TGTGCCAGCACCTCACAGGGTTATAGCAATCAGCCCCAGCATTTT.

The chain combines TRBV7-2 with TRBJ2-7, with unresolved D. Germline CDR1 reads SGHTA; CDR2 reads FQGNSA. The CDR3 totals 15 residues. V was clipped by 1 base and J by 0 bases, with 10 bases between them. CDR3 amino acids: CASSLGPGYSYEQYV. The CDR3 DNA follows: TGTGCCAGCAGCTTAGGACCAGGTTACTCCTACGAGCAGTACGTC.

The chain employs TRBV2 and TRBJ1-2, with 7 bases fitting TRBD1. The CDR3 length is 15 residues. V lost 6 bases to trimming and J lost 5 bases; unmatched junction nucleotides: 12. Germline CDR1 SNHLY, CDR2 FYNNEI. The CDR3: CASSHIRDSAYGYTF. The CDR3 DNA sequence: TGTGCCAGCAGCCACATCCGGGACAGCGCGTATGGCTACACCTTC.

The chain employs TRBV27 and TRBJ2-3, with D tentatively TRBD2 (6 bases). The V end was cut by 7 bases, the J end by 6 bases, with 14 bases between. The CDR3 consists of 13 residues. In germline, CDR1 is MNHEY, CDR2 SMNVEV (reference sequence). The DNA for the CDR3 is TGTGCCAGCAACTGGGGGGTAGGGGATACGCAGTATTTT. Translated, it gives CASNWGVGDTQYF.

The chain employs TRBV29-1 and TRBJ1-1, with D tentatively TRBD1 (6 bases). The CDR3 sequence is 13 residues long. V was trimmed by 7 bases and J by 4 bases, leaving 16 bases between them. The V gene's germline CDR1 is SQVTM and CDR2 ANQGSEA. The CDR3 sequence is CSARGEGVTEAFF. CDR3 nucleotide sequence: TGCAGCGCCCGGGGAGAGGGGGTCACTGAAGCTTTCTTT. Using reference TRBV29-1 and TRBJ1-1 for the parts outside the CDR3, the full variable domain is SAVISQKPSRDICQRGTSLTIQCQVDSQVTMMFWYRQQPGQSLTLIATANQGSEATYESGFVIDKFPISRPNLTFSTLTVSNMSPEDSSIYLCSARGEGVTEAFFGQGTRLTVV.

To note about this clone: The junction departs from germline at one end; a sequencing error may be responsible. The sample holds other DNA sequences that translate to the same CDR3. The V and J genes are TRBV19 and TRBJ1-4; TRBD1 agrees at 7 bases. The CDR3 sequence is 15 residues long. Germline loops: CDR1 LNHDA, CDR2 SQIVND (reference sequence). CDR3 bases: TGTGCCAGTAGTATAGACCGACAGGGAGGCCAAAAGCTGTTTTTT. Translating it yields CASSIDRQGGQKLFF.

The V gene is TRBV18, the J gene TRBJ1-5, with D possibly matching TRBD1 (6 bases). There are 14 residues in the CDR3. Germline CDR1 and CDR2: KGHSH and LQKENI. Trimming removed 3 bases at V and 8 bases at J, with 14 bases between. CDR3 region: CASSPDRTKEPQHF. CDR3 bases: TGTGCCAGCTCACCTGACAGGACCAAGGAGCCCCAGCATTTT.

The rearrangement links TRBV5-1 to TRBJ1-4; no clear D. The V end was cut by 0 bases, the J end by 2 bases, with 11 bases between. This CDR3 spans 16 amino acids. Germline CDR1 SGHRS, CDR2 YFSETQ. This chain's CDR3 is CASSLGPVGTNEKLFF. In DNA, the CDR3 is TGCGCCAGCAGCTTGGGGCCGGTCGGGACTAATGAAAAACTGTTTTTT.

The chain joins TRBV7-3 to TRBJ2-3; 12 bases line up with TRBD2. The CDR3 runs to 16 residues. With V trimmed by 2 bases and J by 4 bases, 4 bases remained unmatched. CDR1 is SGHTA, CDR2 FQGTGA, per germline. CDR3 residues: CASSLPLAGGPDTQYF. DNA of the CDR3: TGTGCCAGCAGCTTACCCCTAGCGGGGGGGCCAGATACGCAGTATTTT.

This chain uses TRBV6-6 with TRBJ2-1; 8 nucleotides line up with TRBD1. There are 15 residues in the CDR3. The V gene's germline CDR1 is MNHNY and CDR2 SVGAGI (reference sequence). V was clipped by 3 bases and J by 7 bases; unmatched bases: 8. CDR3 loop: CASSYSRQGRNEQFF. In DNA, the CDR3 is TGTGCCAGCAGTTATTCGCGACAGGGGCGGAATGAGCAGTTCTTC.

The V call is TRBV9, the J call TRBJ2-5, with D maybe TRBD2 (6 bases). Per the germline V gene, CDR1 is SGDLS and CDR2 is YYNGEE. The CDR3 covers 15 residues. V gave up 0 bases and J gave up 2 bases, with 11 bases separating them. CDR3 nucleotides: TGTGCCAGCAGCGTAGTGGGAGCGGGTCAAGAGACCCAGTACTTC. As protein: CASSVVGAGQETQYF. The complete variable domain, with remaining parts taken from reference TRBV9 and TRBJ2-5, reads DSGVTQTPKHLITATGQRVTLRCSPRSGDLSVYWYQQSLDQGLQFLIQYYNGEERAKGNILERFSAQQFPDLHSELNLSSLELGDSALYFCASSVVGAGQETQYFGPGTRLLVL.

The chain has TRBV7-9 and TRBJ1-4, with TRBD1 matching 7 bases. CDR3 length: 17 residues. The germline CDR1 and CDR2 sequences are SEHNR and FQNEAQ (reference sequence). After removal of 3 bases from V and 2 bases from J, the junction contained 9 bases not matched to a gene. CDR3 protein: CASSFSSRDSTNEKLFF. The CDR3 DNA is TGTGCCAGCAGCTTTAGCTCCCGGGACAGTACTAATGAAAAACTGTTTTTT.

This chain connects TRBV7-2 to TRBJ1-1; D is ambiguous. Germline CDR1 is SGHTA and CDR2 is FQGNSA. The CDR3 is made up of 16 amino acids. Trimming removed 2 bases from V and 0 bases from J, with 13 bases in between. CDR3 DNA: TGTGCCAGCAGCTTATCGAGTTTGCGGATGAACACTGAAGCTTTCTTT. The encoded protein is CASSLSSLRMNTEAFF.

The chain combines TRBV6-1 with TRBJ1-1; D possibly corresponds to TRBD1 (5 bases). The CDR3 totals 15 residues. The germline V and J ends were trimmed by 5 bases and 1 base, with 14 bases remaining between them. In germline, CDR1 is MNHNS, CDR2 SASEGT. CDR3: CASSPRDYANTEAFF. The CDR3 DNA reads as TGTGCCAGCAGTCCACGGGACTATGCGAACACTGAAGCTTTCTTT.